Listed below are T cell receptor beta chains from one sample, sequenced in a study of T cells in Graves' hyperthyroidism and ophthalmopathy. In TCRdb, the multiplex PCR reads were re-called with MiXCR into one record per CDR3 protein. The sample contains a few hundred thousand distinct CDR3 sequences, approximately 15% of which appear only once. The sample comprised blood. The source of these receptors is a woman aged 18-30 years with Graves' hyperthyroidism that later progressed to Graves' ophthalmopathy. Each CDR3 is given with its conserved first and last residue. Not all rows give a size; the values are once, few, many and, for expanded clones, a class.

v_call clone_size cdr3_aa
TRBV28 NA CASSLDTGTVNGYTF
TRBV7-9 few CASSLDDGVNTEAFF
TRBV20-1 many CSARDKSGKDTQYF
TRBV12-3/TRBV12-4 many CASRGGSTSGFNEQFF
TRBV6-2/TRBV6-3 many CASSQGSQNTEAFF
TRBV7-9 few CASSLVQGAGAEAFF
TRBV2 many CASSVEYNSPLHF
TRBV12-3/TRBV12-4 many CASSERGYTYEQYF
TRBV7-3 many CASSSDGLAGGTDTQYF
TRBV2 many CASRTGQNNEQFF
TRBV5-1 many CASSLEGLAGNWADTQYF
TRBV4-3 NA CASSPRDSPFNEQFF
TRBV29-1 few CSVGRGTGELFF
TRBV6-1 few CASSQNFDSRYEQYF
TRBV11-2 once CASSPPVASTGELFF
TRBV4-3 NA CASSQGGASGGKNIQYF
TRBV28 NA CASSLFPRQGISGNTIYF
TRBV5-5 many CASSLSLEADTQYF
TRBV30 NA CAWRWARGVKAGELFF
TRBV7-2 NA CASSLDGRPPSYNEQFF
TRBV11-2 many CASSLDIEYEQYF
TRBV7-9 NA CASSLVGGTVDF
TRBV27 few CASSIGTSGIYNEQFF
TRBV12-3/TRBV12-4 many CASSKREMGADTQYF
TRBV2 NA CASRGDQETQYF
TRBV9 few CASSVDSVGKLFF
TRBV11-2 many CASSLGPVYEQYF
TRBV24-1 many CATSDYRSEAYNEQFF
TRBV28 many CASSPNRGQGDTRYF
TRBV9 many CASTRTGIEEPQHF
TRBV25-1 NA CASSGLKGSGYTF
TRBV18 many CASSPPASTDTQYF